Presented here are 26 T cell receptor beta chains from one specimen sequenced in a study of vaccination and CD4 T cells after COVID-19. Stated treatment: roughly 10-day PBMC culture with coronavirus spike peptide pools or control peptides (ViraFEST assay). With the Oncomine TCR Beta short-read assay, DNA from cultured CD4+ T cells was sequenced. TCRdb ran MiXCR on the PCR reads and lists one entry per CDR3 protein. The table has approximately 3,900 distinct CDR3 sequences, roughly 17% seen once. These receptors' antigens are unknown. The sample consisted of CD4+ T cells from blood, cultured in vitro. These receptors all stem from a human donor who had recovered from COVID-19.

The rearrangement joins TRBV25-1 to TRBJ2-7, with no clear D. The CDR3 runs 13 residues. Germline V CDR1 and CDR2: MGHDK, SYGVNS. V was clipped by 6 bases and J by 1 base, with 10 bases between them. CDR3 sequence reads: CASRAPGSYEQYF. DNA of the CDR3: TGTGCCAGCAGGGCCCCAGGTTCCTACGAGCAGTACTTC.

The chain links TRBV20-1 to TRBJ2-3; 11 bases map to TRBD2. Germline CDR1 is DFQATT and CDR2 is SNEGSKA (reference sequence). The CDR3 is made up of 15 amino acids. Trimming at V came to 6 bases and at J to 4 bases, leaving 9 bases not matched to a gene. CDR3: CSAKKSGLAADTQYF. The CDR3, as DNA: TGCAGTGCCAAAAAGTCGGGACTAGCGGCAGATACGCAGTATTTT.

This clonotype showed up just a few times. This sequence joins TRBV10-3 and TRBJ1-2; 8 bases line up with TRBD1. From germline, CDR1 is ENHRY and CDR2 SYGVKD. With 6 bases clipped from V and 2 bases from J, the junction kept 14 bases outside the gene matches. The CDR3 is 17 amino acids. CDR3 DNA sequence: TGTGCCATCAGCGAACCGGGACAGGACCGGTCCAACTATGGCTACACCTTC. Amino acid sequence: CAISEPGQDRSNYGYTF.

CDR3: CASSFGRGNTQYF. The CDR3 nucleotides are TGTGCCAGCAGCTTCGGGCGCGGAAATACGCAGTATTTT. The chain combines TRBV5-4 with TRBJ2-3; D remains ambiguous. V was shortened by 2 bases and J by 7 bases, with 11 bases between the two germline ends. Per the germline V gene, CDR1 is SGHNT and CDR2 is YYREEE (reference sequence). The CDR3 runs 13 residues.

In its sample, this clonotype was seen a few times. The CDR3 protein is CASSLTRDNSPLHF. The DNA for the CDR3 is TGTGCCAGCAGTTTGACGAGGGATAATTCACCCCTCCACTTT. V is TRBV12-3 or TRBV12-4 and J is TRBJ1-6; D ambiguous. V shed 3 bases and J shed 5 bases, with 8 bases lying between them. The CDR3 runs to 14 residues.

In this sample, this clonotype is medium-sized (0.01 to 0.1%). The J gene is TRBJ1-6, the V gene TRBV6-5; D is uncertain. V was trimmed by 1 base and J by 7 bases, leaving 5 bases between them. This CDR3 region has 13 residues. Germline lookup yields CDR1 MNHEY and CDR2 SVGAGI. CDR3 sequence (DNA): TGTGCCAGCAGTTACTGGAGGAATTCACCCCTCCACTTT. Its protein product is CASSYWRNSPLHF.

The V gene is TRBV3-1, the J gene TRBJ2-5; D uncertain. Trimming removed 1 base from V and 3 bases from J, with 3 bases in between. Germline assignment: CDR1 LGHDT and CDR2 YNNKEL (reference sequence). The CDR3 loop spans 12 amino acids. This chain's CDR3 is CASSQVKETQYF. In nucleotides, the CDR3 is TGTGCCAGCAGCCAAGTAAAAGAGACCCAGTACTTC.

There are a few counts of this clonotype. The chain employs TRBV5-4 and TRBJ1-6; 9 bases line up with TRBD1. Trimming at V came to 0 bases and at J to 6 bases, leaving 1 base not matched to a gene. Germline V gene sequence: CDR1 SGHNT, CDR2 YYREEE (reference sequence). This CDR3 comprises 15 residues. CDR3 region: CASSLATGGNSPLHF. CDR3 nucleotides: TGTGCCAGCAGCTTGGCGACAGGGGGTAATTCACCCCTCCACTTT.

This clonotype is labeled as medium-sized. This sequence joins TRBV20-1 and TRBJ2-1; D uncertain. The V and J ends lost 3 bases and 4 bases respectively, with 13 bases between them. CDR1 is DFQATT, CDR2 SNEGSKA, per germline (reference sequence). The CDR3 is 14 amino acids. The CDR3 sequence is CSASLSAGYNEQFF. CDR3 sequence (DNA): TGCAGTGCTAGTTTGTCTGCTGGGTACAATGAGCAGTTCTTC.

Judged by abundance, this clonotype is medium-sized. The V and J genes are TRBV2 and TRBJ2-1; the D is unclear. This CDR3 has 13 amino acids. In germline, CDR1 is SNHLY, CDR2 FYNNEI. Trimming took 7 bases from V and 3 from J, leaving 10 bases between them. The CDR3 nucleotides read TGTGCCAGCAAGGGAAGAATCTACAATGAGCAGTTCTTC. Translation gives CASKGRIYNEQFF.

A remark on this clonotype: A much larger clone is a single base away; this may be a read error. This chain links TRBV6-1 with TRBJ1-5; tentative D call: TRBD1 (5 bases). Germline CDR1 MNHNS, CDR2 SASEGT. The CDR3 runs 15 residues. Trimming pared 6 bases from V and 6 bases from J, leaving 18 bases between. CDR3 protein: CASSGGQGYSQPQHF. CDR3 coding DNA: TGTGCCAGCAGCGGTGGGCAGGGTTACAGTCAGCCCCAGCATTTT.

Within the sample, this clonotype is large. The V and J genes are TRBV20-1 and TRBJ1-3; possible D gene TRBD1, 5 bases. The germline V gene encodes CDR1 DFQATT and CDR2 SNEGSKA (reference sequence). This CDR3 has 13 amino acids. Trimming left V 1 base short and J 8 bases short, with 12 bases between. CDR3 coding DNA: TGCAGTGCTAGAGGGCGCAGGGCGTACACCATATATTTT. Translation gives CSARGRRAYTIYF.

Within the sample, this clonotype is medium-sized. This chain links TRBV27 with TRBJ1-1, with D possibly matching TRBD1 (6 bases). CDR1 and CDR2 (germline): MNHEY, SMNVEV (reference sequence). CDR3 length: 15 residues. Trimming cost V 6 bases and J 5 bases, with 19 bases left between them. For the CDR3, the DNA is TGTGCCAGCAGGGCCCCGGTGGGGGGCTGGACTGAAGCTTTCTTT. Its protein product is CASRAPVGGWTEAFF.

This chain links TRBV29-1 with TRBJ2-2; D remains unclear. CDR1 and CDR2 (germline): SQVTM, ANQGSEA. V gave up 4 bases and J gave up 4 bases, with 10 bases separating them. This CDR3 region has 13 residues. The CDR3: CSVGAFGTGELFF. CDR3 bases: TGCAGCGTTGGGGCGTTCGGCACCGGGGAGCTGTTTTTT.

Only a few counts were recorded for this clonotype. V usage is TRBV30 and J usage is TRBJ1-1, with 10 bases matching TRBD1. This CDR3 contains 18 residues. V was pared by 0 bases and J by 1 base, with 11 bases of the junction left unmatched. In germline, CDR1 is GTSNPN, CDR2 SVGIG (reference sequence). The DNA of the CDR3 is TGTGCCTGGAGTGTAACGTGGAAGACAGGGGGCGCGAACACTGAAGCTTTCTTT. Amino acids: CAWSVTWKTGGANTEAFF.

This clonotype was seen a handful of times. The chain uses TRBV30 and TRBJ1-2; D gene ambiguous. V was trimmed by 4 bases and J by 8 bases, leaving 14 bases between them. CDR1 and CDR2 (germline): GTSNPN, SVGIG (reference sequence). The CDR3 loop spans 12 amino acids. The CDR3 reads CAWNRPAGGYTF. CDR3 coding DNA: TGTGCCTGGAACCGGCCTGCGGGGGGCTACACCTTC.

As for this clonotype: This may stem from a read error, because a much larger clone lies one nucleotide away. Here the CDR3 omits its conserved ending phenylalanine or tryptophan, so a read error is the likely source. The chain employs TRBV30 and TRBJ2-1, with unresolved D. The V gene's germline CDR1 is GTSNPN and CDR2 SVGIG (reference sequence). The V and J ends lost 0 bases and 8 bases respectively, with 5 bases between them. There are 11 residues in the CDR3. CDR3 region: CAWSVLDEQFL. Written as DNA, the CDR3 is TGTGCCTGGAGTGTATTGGATGAGCAGTTCCTC.

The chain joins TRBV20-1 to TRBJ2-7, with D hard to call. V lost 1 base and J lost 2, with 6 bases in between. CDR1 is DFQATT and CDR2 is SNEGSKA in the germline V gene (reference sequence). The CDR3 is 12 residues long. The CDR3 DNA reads TGCAGTGCTAGAGCCGCAGCCTACGAGCAGTACTTC. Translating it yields CSARAAAYEQYF.

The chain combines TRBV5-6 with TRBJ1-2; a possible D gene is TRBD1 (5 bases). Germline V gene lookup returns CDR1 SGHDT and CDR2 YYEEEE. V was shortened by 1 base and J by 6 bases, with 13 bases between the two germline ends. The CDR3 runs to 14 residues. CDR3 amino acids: CASSLLGLLDGYTF. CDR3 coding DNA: TGTGCCAGCAGCTTGTTGGGGCTATTGGATGGCTACACCTTC.

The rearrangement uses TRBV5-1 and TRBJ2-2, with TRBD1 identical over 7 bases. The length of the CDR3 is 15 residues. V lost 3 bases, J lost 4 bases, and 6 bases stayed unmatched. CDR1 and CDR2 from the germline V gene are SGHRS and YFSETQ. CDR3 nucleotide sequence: TGCGCCAGCAGCTCCGACAGGGTTGGCACCGGGGAGCTGTTTTTT. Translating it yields CASSSDRVGTGELFF. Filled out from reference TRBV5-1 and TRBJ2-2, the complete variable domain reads KAGVTQTPRYLIKTRGQQVTLSCSPISGHRSVSWYQQTPGQGLQFLFEYFSETQRNKGNFPGRFSGRQFSNSRSEMNVSTLELGDSALYLCASSSDRVGTGELFFGEGSRLTVL.

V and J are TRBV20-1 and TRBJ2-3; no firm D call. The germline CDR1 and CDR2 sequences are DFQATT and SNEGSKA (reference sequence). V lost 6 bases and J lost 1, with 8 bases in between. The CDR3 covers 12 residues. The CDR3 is CSAPPGTDTQYF. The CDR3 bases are TGCAGTGCCCCCCCCGGCACAGATACGCAGTATTTT.

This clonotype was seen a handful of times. CDR3 nucleotide sequence: TGCAGTGCCAGACAGTCGAACACCGGGGAGCTGTTTTTT. Translated, it gives CSARQSNTGELFF. The chain uses TRBV20-1 and TRBJ2-2; TRBD1 is a possible D gene (5 bases). CDR1 and CDR2 (germline): DFQATT, SNEGSKA (reference sequence). This CDR3 region has 13 residues. The ends were cut back, 6 bases at V and 0 bases at J, with 8 bases in the middle.

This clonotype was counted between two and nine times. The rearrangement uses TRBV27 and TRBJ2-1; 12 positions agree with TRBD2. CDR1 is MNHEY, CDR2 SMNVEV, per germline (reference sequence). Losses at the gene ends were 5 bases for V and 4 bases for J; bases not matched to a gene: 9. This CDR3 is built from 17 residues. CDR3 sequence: CASSPGLAGTHYNEQFF. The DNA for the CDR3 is TGTGCCAGCAGTCCAGGACTAGCGGGGACTCATTACAATGAGCAGTTCTTC.

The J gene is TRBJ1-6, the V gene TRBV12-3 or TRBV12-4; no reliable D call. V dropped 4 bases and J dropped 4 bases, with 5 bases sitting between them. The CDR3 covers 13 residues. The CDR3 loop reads CASSSEYNSPLHF. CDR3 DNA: TGTGCCAGCAGTTCAGAGTATAATTCACCCCTCCACTTT.

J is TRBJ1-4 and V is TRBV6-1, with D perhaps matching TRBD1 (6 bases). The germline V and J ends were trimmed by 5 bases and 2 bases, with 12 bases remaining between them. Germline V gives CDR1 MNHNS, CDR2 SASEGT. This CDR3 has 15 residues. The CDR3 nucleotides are TGTGCCAGCAGTCCCCAGGGGTTCACTAATGAAAAACTGTTTTTT. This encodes CASSPQGFTNEKLFF.

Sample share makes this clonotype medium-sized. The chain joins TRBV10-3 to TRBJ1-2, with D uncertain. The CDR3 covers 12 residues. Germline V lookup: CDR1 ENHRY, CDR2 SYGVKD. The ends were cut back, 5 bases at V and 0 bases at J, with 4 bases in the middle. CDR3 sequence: CAISPANYGYTF. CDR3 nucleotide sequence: TGTGCCATCAGTCCAGCTAACTATGGCTACACCTTC.